What follows are 20 T cell receptor beta chains derived from one specimen sequenced in a study of cytomegalovirus exposure and HLA in healthy donors. Use of 60 Vbeta and 13 Jbeta primers characterized the PCR. Measured with immunoSEQ multiplex PCR; TCRdb has only the in-frame clones, and not every one. This sample has approximately 220,000 clones, with approximately 81% found just once. Input material: PBMCs. The receptors shown here come from a man aged 30-40 years in good health and CMV-seronegative.

The chain uses TRBV18 and TRBJ1-2; no firm D call. Deletions cut 0 bases from V and 6 bases from J, with 11 bases between. CDR1 is KGHSH, CDR2 LQKENI, per germline. The CDR3 spans 14 residues. The CDR3 region has the DNA TGTGCCAGCTCACCACCTGCGAGGTTCGATGGCTACACCTTC. Its translation is CASSPPARFDGYTF.

This chain joins TRBV5-8 and TRBJ2-7; 7 positions match TRBD2. The germline CDR1 and CDR2 sequences are SGHTS and YDEGEE. V shed 4 bases and J 3 bases; nucleotides not matched to a gene: 4. The CDR3 extends over 13 amino acids. This CDR3 reads CASSRSGGYEQYF. In nucleotides, the CDR3 is TGTGCCAGCAGCCGTTCGGGGGGCTACGAGCAGTACTTC.

This clone was seen a single time. The chain couples TRBV14 to TRBJ2-5; TRBD2 aligns across 7 bases. This CDR3 region has 14 residues. Germline values: CDR1 SGHDN, CDR2 FVKESK. V shed 2 bases, J shed 1 base, and the junction held 1 base outside the gene matches. For the CDR3, the DNA is TGTGCCAGCAGCCAATCGGGGGGCCAAGAGACCCAGTACTTC. Translated: CASSQSGGQETQYF.

This clone was seen only a few times. The chain couples TRBV6-1 to TRBJ1-1; D is undetermined. The V and J ends lost 6 bases and 1 base respectively, with 9 bases between them. This CDR3 comprises 13 residues. Germline V gene sequence: CDR1 MNHNS, CDR2 SASEGT. CDR3 protein: CASSDTENTEAFF. The CDR3 region has the DNA TGTGCCAGCAGCGATACAGAGAACACTGAAGCTTTCTTT.

This clone was seen a handful of times. J is TRBJ2-1 and V is TRBV6-5, with a tentative D call TRBD2 (7 bases). The length of the CDR3 is 15 residues. Germline assignment: CDR1 MNHEY and CDR2 SVGAGI. The V gene lost 6 bases and the J gene lost 6 bases, with 18 bases spanning the gap. In DNA form, the CDR3 reads TGTGCCAGCAGCCCTGACCGGGGGGCCGGCAATGAGCAGTTCTTC. Its translation is CASSPDRGAGNEQFF.

This CDR3 is CASSSHELGELFF. The CDR3 nucleotides are TGTGCCAGCAGTTCGCACGAACTCGGGGAGCTGTTTTTT. This rearrangement joins TRBV6-5 to TRBJ2-2; D is undetermined. The CDR3 length is 13 residues. Trimming left V 4 bases short and J 7 bases short, with 10 bases between. Germline V lookup: CDR1 MNHEY, CDR2 SVGAGI.

This CDR3 is CASSPRGGAHLANTGELFF. The CDR3, as DNA: TGTGCCAGCAGCCCTAGGGGGGGGGCCCATCTCGCGAACACCGGGGAGCTGTTTTTT. This rearrangement joins TRBV4-2 to TRBJ2-2; TRBD2 might be the D (7 bases). Trimming pared 4 bases from V and 0 bases from J, leaving 21 bases between. From germline, CDR1 is LGHNA and CDR2 YNFKEQ. This CDR3 has 19 amino acids.

The chain has TRBV29-1 and TRBJ2-7; 9 bases align to TRBD1. CDR1 is SQVTM and CDR2 is ANQGSEA in the germline V gene. J lost 6 bases, V lost 7 bases, and 10 bases had no gene match. This CDR3 spans 13 amino acids. CDR3: CSAESRQGGEQYF. The CDR3 DNA reads as TGCAGCGCCGAAAGTAGACAGGGGGGCGAGCAGTACTTC.

The chain couples TRBV6-5 to TRBJ2-2; possibly TRBD2 for D (7 bases). V lost 2 bases, J lost 5 bases, and 12 bases lay in between. Germline CDR1 and CDR2: MNHEY and SVGAGI. The CDR3 has 15 residues. The CDR3 region is CASSYGGGETGELFF. In DNA form, the CDR3 reads TGTGCCAGCAGTTACGGAGGGGGGGAGACCGGGGAGCTGTTTTTT.

The chain is built from TRBV6-5 and TRBJ2-7; tentatively, D is TRBD2 (5 bases). Germline loops: CDR1 MNHEY, CDR2 SVGAGI. The CDR3 contains 15 residues. Deletions cut 4 bases from V and 6 bases from J, with 19 bases between. The CDR3, as DNA: TGTGCCAGCAGTTTACTCGAGGGCAGCGTAGGCGAGCAGTACTTC. Translating gives CASSLLEGSVGEQYF.

Only one count was recorded for this clone. CDR3 nucleotides: TGTGCCAGCAGCCGGCGACTAGCGGGGGCCTCAGATACGCAGTATTTT. It codes for CASSRRLAGASDTQYF. The chain couples TRBV4-2 to TRBJ2-3, with 12 bases that match TRBD2. The V and J ends lost 4 bases and 4 bases, in that order; junction bases with no gene match: 6. Germline CDR1 reads LGHNA; CDR2 reads YNFKEQ. The CDR3 loop spans 16 amino acids.

The chain uses TRBV6-6 and TRBJ2-4; 9 nucleotides match TRBD2. Per the germline V gene, CDR1 is MNHNY and CDR2 is SVGAGI (reference sequence). The CDR3 spans 13 residues. The CDR3 nucleotides read TGTGGGGTCGGAGGGCTAAGCGGGGGGATTCAGTACTTC. Translation gives CGVGGLSGGIQYF.

V is TRBV27 and J is TRBJ1-2; the match to TRBD1 covers 8 bases. The CDR3 extends over 16 amino acids. The trim removed 5 bases at V and 0 bases at J, leaving 8 bases unmatched. Per the germline V gene, CDR1 is MNHEY and CDR2 is SMNVEV (reference sequence). The CDR3 region has the DNA TGTGCCAGCAGTCCGGGGACAGGCCGGGCTAACTATGGCTACACCTTC. It yields the protein CASSPGTGRANYGYTF.

The J gene is TRBJ2-7, the V gene TRBV6-5; D is perhaps TRBD1 (5 bases). V shed 6 bases and J shed 5 bases, with 11 bases lying between them. CDR1 is MNHEY, CDR2 SVGAGI, per germline. The CDR3 extends over 12 amino acids. Here the CDR3 reads CASSSTVNEQYF. CDR3 nucleotides: TGTGCCAGCAGCTCGACAGTGAACGAGCAGTACTTC.

The chain uses TRBV6-5 and TRBJ2-5; TRBD2 aligns across 7 bases. The J call may not be correct, given that the DNA end is closer to TRBJ2-7. The CDR3 loop spans 14 amino acids. The V gene's germline CDR1 is MNHEY and CDR2 SVGAGI. CDR3 coding DNA: TGTGCCAGCACTACAGCGGGGCCCTCCTACGAGCAGTACTTC. Amino acids: CASTTAGPSYEQYF.

V gene TRBV5-5 combines with J gene TRBJ1-6; D is undetermined. The CDR3 runs to 15 residues. Trimming removed 0 bases from V and 11 bases from J, with 15 bases in between. Germline V CDR1 and CDR2: SGHKS, YYEKEE (reference sequence). The CDR3 nucleotides read TGTGCCAGCAGCTTGGCGGAGGTGGTAACGGCACCCCTCCACTTT. It encodes CASSLAEVVTAPLHF.

J is TRBJ1-6 and V is TRBV5-5; 9 positions agree with TRBD1. The V and J ends lost 4 bases and 10 bases, in that order; junction bases with no gene match: 9. The CDR3 has 15 residues. Germline V gene sequence: CDR1 SGHKS, CDR2 YYEKEE (reference sequence). CDR3 region: CASSLTGTGNSPLHF. CDR3 sequence (DNA): TGTGCCAGCAGCCTGACCGGGACAGGGAACTCACCCCTCCACTTT.

The chain recombines TRBV5-6 with TRBJ1-1; unclear D gene. With 3 bases removed from V and 0 bases from J, the gap between germline ends came to 12 bases. The CDR3 is 15 residues long. Germline lookup yields CDR1 SGHDT and CDR2 YYEEEE. CDR3 sequence reads: CASSSRLDLNTEAFF. For the CDR3, the DNA is TGTGCCAGCAGCTCCCGACTGGATCTGAACACTGAAGCTTTCTTT.

This clone was observed a few times. The chain links TRBV5-4 to TRBJ1-4, with 10 bases that match TRBD1. The V segment lost 4 bases and the J segment 8 bases; nucleotides outside the gene matches: 11. Germline V lookup: CDR1 SGHNT, CDR2 YYREEE (reference sequence). The CDR3 spans 16 residues. Here the CDR3 DNA reads TGTGCCAGCAGCCCGTCGACAGGGGGCGTGGGGGAAAAACTGTTTTTT. This sequence encodes CASSPSTGGVGEKLFF.

This chain joins TRBV29-1 and TRBJ1-1, with D perhaps TRBD1 (5 bases). The ends were cut back, 3 bases at V and 0 bases at J, with 8 bases in the middle. The CDR3 contains 13 residues. CDR1 is SQVTM, CDR2 ANQGSEA, per germline. The DNA for the CDR3 is TGCAGCGTTGACAGGGATTTGAACACTGAAGCTTTCTTT. Translated: CSVDRDLNTEAFF. The full variable domain, with the rest looked up from reference TRBV29-1 and TRBJ1-1, is SAVISQKPSRDICQRGTSLTIQCQVDSQVTMMFWYRQQPGQSLTLIATANQGSEATYESGFVIDKFPISRPNLTFSTLTVSNMSPEDSSIYLCSVDRDLNTEAFFGQGTRLTVV.